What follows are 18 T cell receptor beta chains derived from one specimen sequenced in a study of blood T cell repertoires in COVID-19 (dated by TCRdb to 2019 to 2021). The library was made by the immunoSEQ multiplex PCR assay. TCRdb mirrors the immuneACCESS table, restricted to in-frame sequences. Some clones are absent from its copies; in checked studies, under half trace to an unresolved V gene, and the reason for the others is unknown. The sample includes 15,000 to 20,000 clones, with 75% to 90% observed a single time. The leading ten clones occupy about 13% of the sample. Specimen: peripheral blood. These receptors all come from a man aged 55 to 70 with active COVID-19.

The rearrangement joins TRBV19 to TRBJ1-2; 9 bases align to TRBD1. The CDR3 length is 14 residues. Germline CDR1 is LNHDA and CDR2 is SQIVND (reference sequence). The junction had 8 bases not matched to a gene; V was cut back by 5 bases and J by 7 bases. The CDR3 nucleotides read TGTGCCAGTAGTTCACCCGGGACAGGGTCTGGCTACACCTTC. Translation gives CASSSPGTGSGYTF.

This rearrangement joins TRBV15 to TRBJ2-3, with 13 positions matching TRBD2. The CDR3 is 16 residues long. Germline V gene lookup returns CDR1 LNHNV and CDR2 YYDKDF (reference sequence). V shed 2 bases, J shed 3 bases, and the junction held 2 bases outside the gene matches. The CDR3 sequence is CATSRSLAGGTDTQYF. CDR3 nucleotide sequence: TGTGCCACCAGCAGATCACTAGCGGGGGGGACAGATACGCAGTATTTT. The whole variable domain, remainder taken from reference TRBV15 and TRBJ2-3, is DAMVIQNPRYQVTQFGKPVTLSCSQTLNHNVMYWYQQKSSQAPKLLFHYYDKDFNNEADTPDNFQSRRPNTSFCFLDIRSPGLGDTAMYLCATSRSLAGGTDTQYFGPGTRLTVL.

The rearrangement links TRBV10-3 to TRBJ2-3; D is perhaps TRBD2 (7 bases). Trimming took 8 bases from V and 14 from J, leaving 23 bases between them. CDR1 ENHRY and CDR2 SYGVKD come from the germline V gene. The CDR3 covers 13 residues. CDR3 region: CAIGPPGGRTLYF. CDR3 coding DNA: TGTGCCATCGGTCCCCCCGGGGGGCGCACATTGTATTTT.

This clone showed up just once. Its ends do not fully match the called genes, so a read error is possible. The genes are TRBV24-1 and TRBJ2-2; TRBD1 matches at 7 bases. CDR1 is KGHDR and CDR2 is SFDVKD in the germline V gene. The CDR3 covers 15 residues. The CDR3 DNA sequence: TGTGCCGCCAGTGATTTGCAGGGGGACACCGGGGAGCTGTTTTTT. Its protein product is CAASDLQGDTGELFF.

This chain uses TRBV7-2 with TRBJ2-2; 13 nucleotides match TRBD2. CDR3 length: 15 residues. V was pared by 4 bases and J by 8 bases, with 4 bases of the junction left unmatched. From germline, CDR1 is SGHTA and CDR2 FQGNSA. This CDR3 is CASSSPGLAGGELFF. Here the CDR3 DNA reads TGTGCCAGCAGCTCCCCGGGACTAGCGGGGGGGGAGCTGTTTTTT.

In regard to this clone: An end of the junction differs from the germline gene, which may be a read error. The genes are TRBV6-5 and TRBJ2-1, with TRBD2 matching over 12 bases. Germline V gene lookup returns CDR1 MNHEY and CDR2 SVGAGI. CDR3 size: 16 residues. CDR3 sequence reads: CASSYSSLLAGGIVVF. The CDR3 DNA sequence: TGTGCCAGCAGTTACTCGAGTTTACTAGCGGGGGGAATAGTGGTCTTC.

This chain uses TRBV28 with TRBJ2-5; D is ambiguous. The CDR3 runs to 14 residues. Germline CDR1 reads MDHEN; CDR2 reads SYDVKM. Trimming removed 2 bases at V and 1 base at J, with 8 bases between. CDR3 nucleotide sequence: TGTGCCAGCAGTTTACGGTACGGCCAAGAGACCCAGTACTTC. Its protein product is CASSLRYGQETQYF. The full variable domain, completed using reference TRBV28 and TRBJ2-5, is DVKVTQSSRYLVKRTGEKVFLECVQDMDHENMFWYRQDPGLGLRLIYFSYDVKMKEKGDIPEGYSVSREKKERFSLILESASTNQTSMYLCASSLRYGQETQYFGPGTRLLVL.

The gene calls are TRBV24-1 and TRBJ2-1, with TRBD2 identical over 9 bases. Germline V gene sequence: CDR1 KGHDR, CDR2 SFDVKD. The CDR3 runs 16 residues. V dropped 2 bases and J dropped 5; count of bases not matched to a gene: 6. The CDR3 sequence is CATSDWGSGRNNEQFF. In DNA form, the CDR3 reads TGTGCCACCAGTGATTGGGGTAGCGGGAGAAACAATGAGCAGTTCTTC.

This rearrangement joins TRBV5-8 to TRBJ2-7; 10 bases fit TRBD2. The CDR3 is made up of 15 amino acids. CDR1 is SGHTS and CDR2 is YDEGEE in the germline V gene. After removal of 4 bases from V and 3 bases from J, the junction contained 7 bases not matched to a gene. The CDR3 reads CASSDDGTSVYEQYF. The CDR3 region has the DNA TGTGCCAGCAGCGACGACGGGACTAGCGTCTACGAGCAGTACTTC.

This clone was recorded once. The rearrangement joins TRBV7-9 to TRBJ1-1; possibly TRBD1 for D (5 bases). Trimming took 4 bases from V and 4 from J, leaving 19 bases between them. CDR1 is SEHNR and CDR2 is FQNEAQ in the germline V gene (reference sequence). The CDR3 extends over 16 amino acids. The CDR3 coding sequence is TGTGCCAGCAGCTCCACCAGGGAGGGAAAACGCACTGAAGCTTTCTTT. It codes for CASSSTREGKRTEAFF.

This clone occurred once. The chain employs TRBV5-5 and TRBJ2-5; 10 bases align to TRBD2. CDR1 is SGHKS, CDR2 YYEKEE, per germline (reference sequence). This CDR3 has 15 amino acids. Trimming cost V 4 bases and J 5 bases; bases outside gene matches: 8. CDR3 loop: CASSTGAGGTETQYF. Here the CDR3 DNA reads TGTGCCAGCAGCACAGGAGCGGGAGGGACGGAGACCCAGTACTTC.

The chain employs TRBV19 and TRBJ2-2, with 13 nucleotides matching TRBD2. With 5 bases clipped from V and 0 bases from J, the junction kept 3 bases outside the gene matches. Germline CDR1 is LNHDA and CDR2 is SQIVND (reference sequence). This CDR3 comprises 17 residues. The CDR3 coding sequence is TGTGCCAGTAGTCGGACTAGCGGGGGTTCGAACACCGGGGAGCTGTTTTTT. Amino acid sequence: CASSRTSGGSNTGELFF.

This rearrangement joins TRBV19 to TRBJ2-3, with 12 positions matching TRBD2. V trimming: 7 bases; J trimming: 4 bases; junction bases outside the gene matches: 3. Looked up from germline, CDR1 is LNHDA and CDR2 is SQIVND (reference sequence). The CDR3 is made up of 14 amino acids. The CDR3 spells CASKASGGADTQYF. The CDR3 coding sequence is TGTGCCAGTAAGGCTAGCGGGGGGGCAGATACGCAGTATTTT.

This CDR3 is CASSLSGGTEAFF. The CDR3 DNA reads TGCGCCAGCAGCTTGTCAGGGGGCACTGAAGCTTTCTTT. The rearrangement joins TRBV5-1 to TRBJ1-1; 7 bases map to TRBD1. Germline assignment: CDR1 SGHRS and CDR2 YFSETQ. Trimming removed 1 base from V and 4 bases from J; junction bases left unmatched: 1. The CDR3 has 13 amino acids.

The CDR3 nucleotides read TGCAGCGTTCGAGGACAGGGGGTAGGGGCCGGGGAGCTGTTTTTT. Encoded protein: CSVRGQGVGAGELFF. V is TRBV29-1 and J is TRBJ2-2, with 10 bases identical to TRBD1. CDR1 and CDR2 (germline): SQVTM, ANQGSEA. The CDR3 is 15 amino acids. V lost 5 bases to trimming and J lost 6 bases; unmatched junction nucleotides: 9.

The CDR3 loop reads CASSLGVAGVYNEQFF. In DNA form, the CDR3 reads TGTGCCAGCAGCTTAGGAGTAGCGGGGGTCTACAATGAGCAGTTCTTC. The J gene is TRBJ2-1, the V gene TRBV11-3; 9 bases fit TRBD2. CDR1 SGHNT and CDR2 YENEEA come from the germline V gene. J was trimmed by 3 bases and V by 1 base; bases with no gene match: 4. The CDR3 has 16 residues.

CDR3: CASSSRTGDYEQYF. The CDR3, as DNA: TGTGCCAGCAGTTCCCGGACGGGAGACTACGAGCAGTACTTC. This sequence joins TRBV28 and TRBJ2-7; D may be TRBD2 (6 bases). V dropped 4 bases and J dropped 3 bases, with 13 bases sitting between them. The CDR3 covers 14 residues. Germline V lookup: CDR1 MDHEN, CDR2 SYDVKM.

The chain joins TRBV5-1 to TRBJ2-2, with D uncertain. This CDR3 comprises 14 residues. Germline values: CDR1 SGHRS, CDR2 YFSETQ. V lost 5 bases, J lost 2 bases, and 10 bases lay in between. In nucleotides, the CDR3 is TGCGCCAGCAGGACTGCGGATAACACCGGGGAGCTGTTTTTT. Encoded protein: CASRTADNTGELFF.